These T cell receptor beta chains were read from a single sample in a study of beta chain features in type 1 diabetes. The method was immunoSEQ multiplex PCR; TCRdb's version includes in-frame clones alone and lacks a portion of them. The sample records 400,000 to 500,000 clones, about 15% being singletons. Sequenced material: naive CD4+ T cells from blood. These receptors all stem from a man aged 25-40 years in good health. Each CDR3 is given with its conserved first and last residue. Fields, in order: J gene, V gene, D gene, clone size, CDR3 protein, CDR3 DNA. A D gene is named only where the DNA matches it firmly. Clone size is given for some rows only: seen once, a few or many times, or a class if the clone is expanded.

TRBJ1-5,TRBV7-2,TRBD1,.,CASSLRGQINQPQHF,TGTGCCAGCAGCCTCAGGGGACAGATCAATCAGCCCCAGCATTTT
TRBJ2-5,TRBV6-6,.,once,CASTADRWLIQETQYF,TGTGCCAGCACCGCCGATAGGTGGCTGATCCAAGAGACCCAGTACTTC
TRBJ2-1,TRBV7-9,TRBD2,.,CASGRAGREQFF,TGTGCCAGCGGAAGGGCCGGGAGGGAGCAGTTCTTC
TRBJ2-3,TRBV12-5,TRBD1,few,CASGSGTVSTDTQYF,TGTGCTAGTGGTTCCGGGACAGTCAGCACAGATACGCAGTATTTT
TRBJ2-2,TRBV9,TRBD1,few,CASSVVPAGTGGTGELFF,TGTGCCAGCAGCGTAGTACCCGCCGGGACAGGGGGGACCGGGGAGCTGTTTTTT
TRBJ1-2,TRBV4-3,.,few,CASSQEGVQSYGYTF,TGCGCCAGCAGCCAAGAAGGCGTACAGTCGTATGGCTACACCTTC
TRBJ2-7,TRBV9,.,few,CASSVGQSSYEQYF,TGTGCCAGCAGCGTAGGCCAAAGCTCCTACGAGCAGTACTTC
TRBJ2-1,TRBV10-3,TRBD2,.,CAISPGTSIQSEQFF,TGTGCCATCAGTCCCGGGACTAGTATTCAGAGTGAGCAGTTCTTC
TRBJ2-5,TRBV2,TRBD2,.,CAGSQTSGGLSTQYF,TGTGCCGGCAGTCAGACTAGCGGGGGCCTTAGCACCCAGTACTTC
TRBJ1-2,TRBV9,TRBD1,.,CASSVEPPRTGKYGYTF,TGTGCCAGCAGCGTAGAGCCCCCCCGGACAGGGAAGTATGGCTACACCTTC
TRBJ1-4,TRBV30,.,.,CAWGRRRQGTNEKLFF,TGTGCCTGGGGACGCCGGCGGCAGGGAACTAATGAAAAACTGTTTTTT
TRBJ1-2,TRBV20-1,.,few,CSASTGYGYTF,TGCAGTGCTAGTACCGGCTATGGCTACACCTTC
TRBJ2-6,TRBV9,.,few,CASSPHSGANVLTF,TGTGCCAGCAGCCCACACTCTGGGGCCAACGTCCTGACTTTC
TRBJ1-1,TRBV10-2,.,.,CASSEQARTEAFF,TGCGCCAGCAGTGAGCAGGCGCGCACTGAAGCTTTCTTT